Following are 17 T cell receptor beta chains from one sample sequenced in a study of CD8 T cells in Susac syndrome. An input of roughly 0.5 to 1 ug of RNA was subjected to reverse transcription using random hexamers. TCRdb passed the immunoSEQ multiplex PCR reads through MiXCR, listing each CDR3 protein once. The sample yields around 130,000 distinct CDR3 sequences, under 95% seen once. Sequenced input: CD8+ T cells from PBMCs. The receptors come from a human donor with multiple sclerosis.

The CDR3 loop reads CASSFGANVLTF. The CDR3 nucleotides are TGTGCCAGCAGTTTTGGGGCCAACGTCCTGACTTTC. This rearrangement joins TRBV7-9 to TRBJ2-6; D unclear. The CDR3 runs to 12 residues. The V gene's germline CDR1 is SEHNR and CDR2 FQNEAQ (reference sequence). V was trimmed by 6 bases and J by 3 bases, leaving 3 bases between them.

CDR3 nucleotide sequence: TGTGCCAGCAGCCCCCAAGGGGCCTACGAGCAGTACTTC. As protein: CASSPQGAYEQYF. V usage is TRBV3-1 and J usage is TRBJ2-7; D might be TRBD1 (5 bases). The length of the CDR3 is 13 residues. From germline, CDR1 is LGHDT and CDR2 YNNKEL (reference sequence). V was shortened by 4 bases and J by 2 bases, with 9 bases between the two germline ends.

The chain combines TRBV9 with TRBJ2-1; unclear D gene. Looked up from germline, CDR1 is SGDLS and CDR2 is YYNGEE. The CDR3 has 10 residues. Deletions cut 3 bases from V and 9 bases from J, with 4 bases between. In DNA, the CDR3 is TGTGCCAGCAGCGGTCGTGAGCAGTTCTTC. Its translation is CASSGREQFF.

V usage is TRBV28 and J usage is TRBJ2-7, with D unresolved. CDR1 is MDHEN, CDR2 SYDVKM, per germline. The V and J ends lost 3 bases and 5 bases respectively, with 2 bases between them. This CDR3 is built from 10 residues. The CDR3 spells CASSFHEQYF. For the CDR3, the DNA is TGTGCCAGCAGTTTCCACGAGCAGTACTTC. Combining the CDR3 with reference TRBV28 and TRBJ2-7 gives the whole variable domain DVKVTQSSRYLVKRTGEKVFLECVQDMDHENMFWYRQDPGLGLRLIYFSYDVKMKEKGDIPEGYSVSREKKERFSLILESASTNQTSMYLCASSFHEQYFGPGTRLTVT.

This clonotype was counted a single time. This rearrangement joins TRBV9 to TRBJ1-2; D is unclear. Per germline, CDR1 SGDLS and CDR2 YYNGEE. This CDR3 comprises 11 residues. V lost 4 bases and J lost 8, with 9 bases in between. Here the CDR3 reads CASSTTRGYTF. For the CDR3, the DNA is TGTGCCAGCAGCACCACCCGCGGCTACACCTTC.

This chain links TRBV24-1 with TRBJ2-1, with D perhaps matching TRBD2 (5 bases). The CDR3 consists of 12 residues. V was shortened by 7 bases and J by 7 bases, with 10 bases between the two germline ends. The V gene's germline CDR1 is KGHDR and CDR2 SFDVKD. In DNA form, the CDR3 reads TGTGCCACCAGCGACGGGATGAATGAGCAGTTCTTC. Its protein product is CATSDGMNEQFF.

The chain is built from TRBV27 and TRBJ2-7; tentative D call: TRBD2 (5 bases). CDR1 and CDR2 (germline): MNHEY, SMNVEV (reference sequence). V was shortened by 2 bases and J by 7 bases, with 12 bases between the two germline ends. This CDR3 contains 13 residues. For the CDR3, the DNA is TGTGCCAGCAGTTTAAGTCGGGAAAGTGAGCAGTACTTC. It specifies CASSLSRESEQYF.

The rearrangement uses TRBV12-5 and TRBJ2-1; D not certain. Between the trimmed V and J ends, which lost 3 bases and 1 base, there was a span of 4 bases. CDR3 size: 13 residues. Germline loops: CDR1 LGHNT, CDR2 FRNRAP. The CDR3 DNA reads TGTGCTAGTGGTTTCAGTTCCTACAATGAGCAGTTCTTC. As protein: CASGFSSYNEQFF. The full variable domain, in which reference TRBV12-5 and TRBJ2-1 provide the parts outside the CDR3, is DARVTQTPRHKVTEMGQEVTMRCQPILGHNTVFWYRQTMMQGLELLAYFRNRAPLDDSGMPKDRFSAEMPDATLATLKIQPSEPRDSAVYFCASGFSSYNEQFFGPGTRLTVL.

The V call is TRBV7-9, the J call TRBJ1-2; D call uncertain. Trimming stripped 1 base from V and 0 bases from J, with 6 bases between. CDR3 length equals 14 residues. Germline V gene lookup returns CDR1 SEHNR and CDR2 FQNEAQ (reference sequence). The CDR3 DNA sequence: TGTGCCAGCAGCTTAGGCAAAGCTAACTATGGCTACACCTTC. Residues: CASSLGKANYGYTF.

This chain links TRBV19 with TRBJ1-5; TRBD1 is a possible D gene (5 bases). This CDR3 has 15 amino acids. V lost 9 bases, J lost 0 bases, and 15 bases lay in between. The germline CDR1 and CDR2 sequences are LNHDA and SQIVND (reference sequence). CDR3 DNA: TGTGCCAGCAATCCGACAGAATATAGCAATCAGCCCCAGCATTTT. This codes for CASNPTEYSNQPQHF.

The V call is TRBV11-2, the J call TRBJ2-5; TRBD2 might be the D (5 bases). The V end lost 5 bases, the J end lost 1 base, and 14 bases lay between the germline ends. Looked up from germline, CDR1 is SGHAT and CDR2 is FQNNGV. This CDR3 region has 15 residues. CDR3 sequence reads: CASSPWGEGQETQYF. The DNA of the CDR3 is TGTGCCAGCAGCCCGTGGGGAGAGGGCCAAGAGACCCAGTACTTC.

The genes are TRBV4-2 and TRBJ2-1; weak D call: TRBD1 (6 bases). Looked up from germline, CDR1 is LGHNA and CDR2 is YNFKEQ. The CDR3 covers 17 residues. The V and J ends lost 3 bases and 3 bases respectively, with 18 bases between them. The CDR3 is CASSQGAQSYSYNEQFF. The DNA for the CDR3 is TGTGCCAGCAGCCAGGGGGCCCAGTCCTACAGCTACAATGAGCAGTTCTTC.

This clonotype occurred once. The chain employs TRBV7-9 and TRBJ2-1; 8 bases map to TRBD2. The CDR3 runs 13 residues. The trim removed 3 bases at V and 6 bases at J, leaving 1 base unmatched. CDR1 and CDR2 from the germline V gene are SEHNR and FQNEAQ (reference sequence). CDR3 sequence reads: CASSFLAGNEQFF. For the CDR3, the DNA is TGTGCCAGCAGCTTTCTAGCGGGCAATGAGCAGTTCTTC.

The V gene is TRBV6-5, the J gene TRBJ2-3; 8 bases map to TRBD1. Trimming at V came to 4 bases and at J to 0 bases, leaving 3 bases not matched to a gene. This CDR3 has 15 amino acids. In germline, CDR1 is MNHEY, CDR2 SVGAGI. The CDR3 DNA reads as TGTGCCAGCAGTTGGACAGGGCCAAGCACAGATACGCAGTATTTT. Amino acids: CASSWTGPSTDTQYF.

The J gene is TRBJ1-5, the V gene TRBV6-5; D remains unclear. Deletions cut 2 bases from V and 6 bases from J, with 11 bases between. The CDR3 totals 14 residues. In germline, CDR1 is MNHEY, CDR2 SVGAGI. In DNA form, the CDR3 reads TGTGCCAGCAGTTACGATGGAGTAACTCAGCCCCAGCATTTT. Translating it yields CASSYDGVTQPQHF.

The rearrangement links TRBV4-2 to TRBJ2-7; weak D call: TRBD2 (6 bases). Trimming cost V 2 bases and J 0 bases, with 11 bases left between them. Germline CDR1 LGHNA, CDR2 YNFKEQ. The CDR3 spans 15 residues. Here the CDR3 DNA reads TGTGCCAGCAGCCAACGGCGGGATAACTCCTACGAGCAGTACTTC. The encoded protein is CASSQRRDNSYEQYF.

This clonotype showed up just once. This chain uses TRBV7-8 with TRBJ2-3; D may be TRBD2 (5 bases). This CDR3 is built from 15 residues. Germline values: CDR1 SGHVS, CDR2 FQNEAQ. V dropped 7 bases and J dropped 4 bases, with 18 bases sitting between them. The CDR3 loop is CASIPSGIDADTQYF. CDR3 nucleotides: TGTGCCAGCATCCCGTCGGGAATTGACGCAGATACGCAGTATTTT.